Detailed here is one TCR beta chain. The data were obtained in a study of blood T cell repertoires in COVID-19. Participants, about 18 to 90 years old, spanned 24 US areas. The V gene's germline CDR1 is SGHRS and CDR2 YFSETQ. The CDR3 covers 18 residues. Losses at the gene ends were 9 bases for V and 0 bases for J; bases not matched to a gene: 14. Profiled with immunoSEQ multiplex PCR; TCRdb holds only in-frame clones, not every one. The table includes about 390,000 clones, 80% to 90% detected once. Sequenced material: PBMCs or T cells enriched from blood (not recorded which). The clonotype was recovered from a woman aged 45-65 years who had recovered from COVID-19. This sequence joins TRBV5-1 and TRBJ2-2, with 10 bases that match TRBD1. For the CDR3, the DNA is TGCGCCATCCCGGGGGGGACAGGGGACCCCTCGAACACCGGGGAGCTGTTTTTT. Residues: CAIPGGTGDPSNTGELFF. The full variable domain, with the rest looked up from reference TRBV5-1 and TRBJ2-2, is KAGVTQTPRYLIKTRGQQVTLSCSPISGHRSVSWYQQTPGQGLQFLFEYFSETQRNKGNFPGRFSGRQFSNSRSEMNVSTLELGDSALYLCAIPGGTGDPSNTGELFFGEGSRLTVL.